The 30 T cell receptor beta chains given below trace back to one sample, sequenced in a study of blood T cell repertoires in COVID-19. Produced via immunoSEQ multiplex PCR; TCRdb's table is partial and in-frame only. The sample gives hundreds of thousands of clones, 80% to 90% of which show up once; roughly 2.4% is in the top ten. Specimen: peripheral blood. The receptors here all came from a woman aged 50 to 60 with acute or convalescent COVID-19.

The chain joins TRBV7-9 to TRBJ1-5; 7 nucleotides line up with TRBD1. The J segment lost 3 bases and the V segment lost 0 bases, leaving 2 bases of the junction unmatched. The CDR3 covers 15 residues. Germline-derived CDR1 and CDR2 are SEHNR and FQNEAQ (reference sequence). CDR3 in DNA: TGTGCCAGCAGCTTAGCGACAGGGTACAATCAGCCCCAGCATTTT. As protein: CASSLATGYNQPQHF.

This clone was seen only once. This sequence joins TRBV2 and TRBJ1-3, with D unresolved. CDR3 length: 13 residues. V lost 4 bases and J 3 bases, leaving 7 bases between the germline ends. CDR1 is SNHLY, CDR2 FYNNEI, per germline. CDR3 in amino acids: CASSGDIGNTIYF. CDR3 in DNA: TGTGCCAGCAGTGGAGACATTGGAAACACCATATATTTT. Full variable domain (remainder filled in from reference TRBV2 and TRBJ1-3): EPEVTQTPSHQVTQMGQEVILRCVPISNHLYFYWYRQILGQKVEFLVSFYNNEISEKSEIFDDQFSVERPDGSNFTLKIRSTKLEDSAMYFCASSGDIGNTIYFGEGSWLTVV.

The J gene is TRBJ1-5, the V gene TRBV18, with TRBD1 identical over 8 bases. The CDR3 runs 14 residues. After removal of 5 bases from V and 6 bases from J, the junction contained 6 bases not matched to a gene. Germline V lookup: CDR1 KGHSH, CDR2 LQKENI. In DNA form, the CDR3 reads TGTGCCAGCTCAACGGACAGGGACGGTCAGCCCCAGCATTTT. This encodes CASSTDRDGQPQHF. The complete variable domain, with remaining parts taken from reference TRBV18 and TRBJ1-5, reads NAGVMQNPRHLVRRRGQEARLRCSPMKGHSHVYWYRQLPEEGLKFMVYLQKENIIDESGMPKERFSAEFPKEGPSILRIQQVVRGDSAAYFCASSTDRDGQPQHFGDGTRLSIL.

This chain uses TRBV6-6 with TRBJ1-2; 8 bases line up with TRBD1. Germline assignment: CDR1 MNHNY and CDR2 SVGAGI (reference sequence). The CDR3 is made up of 14 amino acids. V gave up 5 bases and J gave up 7 bases; unmatched junction bases: 9. This CDR3 reads CASSNRQGKSGYTF. The CDR3, as DNA: TGTGCCAGCAGTAACCGACAGGGGAAGAGTGGCTACACCTTC.

The rearrangement uses TRBV5-1 and TRBJ1-1; D unclear. V lost 4 bases and J lost 7, with 17 bases in between. CDR3 length: 14 residues. Germline V CDR1 and CDR2: SGHRS, YFSETQ. The CDR3 bases are TGCGCCAGCAGCCCATCTAGAGGGAACGGTGAAGCTTTCTTT. Translated, it gives CASSPSRGNGEAFF.

The rearrangement joins TRBV3-1 (or the pseudogene TRBV3-2) to TRBJ2-1; D might be TRBD2 (5 bases). Trimming cost V 7 bases and J 8 bases, with 15 bases left between them. Germline V gene sequence: CDR1 LGHDT, CDR2 YNNKEL (reference sequence). This CDR3 comprises 13 residues. The CDR3 loop reads CASMRGSGDEQFF. The CDR3 coding sequence is TGTGCCAGCATGAGAGGGTCTGGGGATGAGCAGTTCTTC.

The V and J genes are TRBV6-4 and TRBJ1-5; D gene ambiguous. Trimming removed 5 bases from V and 5 bases from J, with 10 bases in between. The CDR3 contains 13 residues. Germline V gene data show CDR1 as MRHNA and CDR2 as SNTAGT. CDR3 nucleotide sequence: TGTGCCAGCAGTCCAGCGACGGATCAGCCCCAGCATTTT. Translating it yields CASSPATDQPQHF.

The gene calls are TRBV7-2 and TRBJ2-7; D uncertain. The CDR3 is made up of 12 amino acids. V lost 5 bases to trimming and J lost 4 bases, with 9 bases between them. Germline-derived CDR1 and CDR2 are SGHTA and FQGNSA. CDR3 in DNA: TGTGCCAGCAGCCTAGACATGTACGAGCAGTACTTC. This sequence encodes CASSLDMYEQYF.

V gene TRBV5-6 combines with J gene TRBJ1-3; 7 nucleotides line up with TRBD1. This CDR3 comprises 14 residues. From germline, CDR1 is SGHDT and CDR2 YYEEEE. Losses at the gene ends were 4 bases for V and 6 bases for J; bases not matched to a gene: 7. CDR3 DNA: TGTGCCAGCAGCCAGGGGGTACCGATAAACACCATATATTTT. It codes for CASSQGVPINTIYF.

This chain connects TRBV11-3 to TRBJ2-2; D may be TRBD1 (5 bases). The CDR3 contains 12 residues. The V end was cut by 5 bases, the J end by 7 bases, with 8 bases between. CDR1 SGHNT and CDR2 YENEEA come from the germline V gene. The CDR3 DNA reads TGTGCCAGCAGCCCAGGGTTCGGGGAGCTGTTTTTT. It codes for CASSPGFGELFF.

This rearrangement joins TRBV3-1 (or the pseudogene TRBV3-2) to TRBJ2-3; TRBD2 matches at 8 bases. V dropped 0 bases and J dropped 0; count of bases not matched to a gene: 5. Germline CDR1 reads LGHDT; CDR2 reads YNNKEL (reference sequence). The length of the CDR3 is 17 residues. The CDR3 DNA is TGTGCCAGCAGCCAAGATAGGGCTAGCGGGAGCACAGATACGCAGTATTTT. This codes for CASSQDRASGSTDTQYF.

This chain uses TRBV4-1 with TRBJ2-7; the D gene is possibly TRBD2 (5 bases). The CDR3 covers 16 residues. V was shortened by 0 bases and J by 3 bases, with 15 bases between the two germline ends. Looked up from germline, CDR1 is MGHRA and CDR2 is YSYEKL. CDR3 sequence (DNA): TGCGCCAGCAGCCAAGAAGTAGGAGGATCGGACTACGAGCAGTACTTC. This encodes CASSQEVGGSDYEQYF.

The genes are TRBV19 and TRBJ1-6; 8 nucleotides agree with TRBD1. This CDR3 spans 15 amino acids. Germline V lookup: CDR1 LNHDA, CDR2 SQIVND (reference sequence). Trimming cost V 5 bases and J 7 bases; bases outside gene matches: 7. CDR3 sequence: CASSFGQGENSPLHF. DNA for the CDR3: TGTGCCAGTAGTTTCGGACAGGGCGAGAATTCACCCCTCCACTTT.

The chain carries TRBV6-5 and TRBJ1-2; tentatively, D is TRBD1 (6 bases). V was trimmed by 2 bases and J by 2 bases, leaving 9 bases between them. Per the germline V gene, CDR1 is MNHEY and CDR2 is SVGAGI. The CDR3 sequence is 14 residues long. Here the CDR3 reads CASSYNRENYGYTF. In nucleotides, the CDR3 is TGTGCCAGCAGTTACAACAGGGAAAACTATGGCTACACCTTC.

V gene TRBV2 combines with J gene TRBJ1-3; D ambiguous. Germline values: CDR1 SNHLY, CDR2 FYNNEI. The CDR3 contains 14 residues. Trimming took 2 bases from V and 8 from J, leaving 13 bases between them. The CDR3 is CASSENSGVDTIYF. CDR3 coding DNA: TGTGCCAGCAGTGAAAACAGCGGCGTGGACACCATATATTTT.

The gene calls are TRBV3-1 (or the pseudogene TRBV3-2) and TRBJ2-7; possible D gene TRBD1, 6 bases. V was clipped by 4 bases and J by 2 bases, with 12 bases between them. CDR1 and CDR2 from the germline V gene are LGHDT and YNNKEL (reference sequence). The CDR3 covers 14 residues. The CDR3 DNA sequence: TGTGCCAGCAGCCCCCTGGGGGCCACCTACGAGCAGTACTTC. Encoded protein: CASSPLGATYEQYF.

The chain recombines TRBV5-8 with TRBJ1-5; 7 bases map to TRBD1. The J segment lost 5 bases and the V segment lost 2 bases, leaving 4 bases of the junction unmatched. Germline V gene data show CDR1 as SGHTS and CDR2 as YDEGEE. The CDR3 length is 14 residues. This CDR3 reads CASSFDRVYQPQHF. CDR3 sequence (DNA): TGTGCCAGCAGCTTTGACAGGGTGTATCAGCCCCAGCATTTT.

The chain is built from TRBV6-2 or TRBV6-3 and TRBJ2-4, with 9 bases matching TRBD1. CDR1 MNHEY and CDR2 SVGEGT come from the germline V gene. J gave up 1 base and V 2 bases, and 6 bases lay outside the gene matches. The CDR3 runs to 17 residues. CDR3 bases: TGTGCCAGCAGTTACCGGGGGACAGGGAAGGCCAAAAACATTCAGTACTTC. It is translated as CASSYRGTGKAKNIQYF.

V and J are TRBV4-3 and TRBJ2-1, with D perhaps matching TRBD2 (5 bases). Trimming stripped 0 bases from V and 0 bases from J, with 15 bases between. Looked up from germline, CDR1 is LGHNA and CDR2 is YSLEER. The CDR3 is 18 amino acids. The CDR3: CASSQDLGAASSYNEQFF. The CDR3 coding sequence is TGCGCCAGCAGCCAAGATTTGGGAGCGGCGAGCTCCTACAATGAGCAGTTCTTC.

The V and J genes are TRBV29-1 and TRBJ2-5, with 8 positions matching TRBD2. V was clipped by 3 bases and J by 4 bases; unmatched bases: 13. The CDR3 length is 16 residues. The germline CDR1 and CDR2 sequences are SQVTM and ANQGSEA. Here the CDR3 DNA reads TGCAGCGTTGAGCGAACGCGGGAGGTTGGCGGAGAGACCCAGTACTTC. Translation: CSVERTREVGGETQYF.

V is TRBV5-4 and J is TRBJ2-1, with D perhaps TRBD2 (5 bases). V lost 4 bases, J lost 0 bases, and 11 bases lay in between. Per the germline V gene, CDR1 is SGHNT and CDR2 is YYREEE (reference sequence). The CDR3 consists of 15 residues. The CDR3 DNA is TGTGCCAGCAGCCCGGACTTGAGCTCCTACAATGAGCAGTTCTTC. Residues: CASSPDLSSYNEQFF.

This chain uses TRBV11-2 with TRBJ2-3, with a tentative D call TRBD1 (6 bases). Looked up from germline, CDR1 is SGHAT and CDR2 is FQNNGV. The CDR3 runs to 14 residues. V lost 6 bases to trimming and J lost 1 base, with 11 bases between them. CDR3 sequence: CASRGGRGTDTQYF. The DNA for the CDR3 is TGTGCCAGCAGAGGGGGTAGGGGCACAGATACGCAGTATTTT.

The chain is built from TRBV3-1 (or the pseudogene TRBV3-2) and TRBJ2-1; TRBD2 matches 7 bases. The trim removed 3 bases at V and 8 bases at J, leaving 7 bases unmatched. Germline lookup yields CDR1 LGHDT and CDR2 YNNKEL (reference sequence). The CDR3 spans 14 residues. The CDR3 is CASSHNGGWDEQFF. CDR3 bases: TGTGCCAGCAGCCATAACGGGGGGTGGGATGAGCAGTTCTTC.

The rearrangement uses TRBV5-1 and TRBJ2-6; the D is unclear. Trimming took 0 bases from V and 0 from J, leaving 7 bases between them. This CDR3 is built from 16 residues. Germline V CDR1 and CDR2: SGHRS, YFSETQ. The CDR3 protein is CASSLESVSGANVLTF. DNA for the CDR3: TGCGCCAGCAGCTTGGAGTCAGTCTCTGGGGCCAACGTCCTGACTTTC.

This clone was recorded only once. The chain links TRBV6-5 to TRBJ1-2; D unclear. This CDR3 spans 15 amino acids. V was cut by 4 bases and J by 4 bases, with 16 bases left in between. Germline V gene data show CDR1 as MNHEY and CDR2 as SVGAGI. The CDR3 DNA is TGTGCCAGCAGTTCCCTGGGCGGGAGTCCCTATGGCTACACCTTC. Translation: CASSSLGGSPYGYTF.

The rearrangement uses TRBV30 and TRBJ2-1; TRBD2 agrees at 8 bases. J was trimmed by 4 bases and V by 5 bases; bases with no gene match: 13. Germline lookup yields CDR1 GTSNPN and CDR2 SVGIG (reference sequence). The CDR3 spans 16 residues. CDR3 loop: CAWGPSRAGDYNEQFF. CDR3 coding DNA: TGTGCCTGGGGACCCTCCCGAGCGGGGGATTACAATGAGCAGTTCTTC.

The V call is TRBV7-9, the J call TRBJ1-1, with unresolved D. The V end lost 4 bases, the J end lost 5 bases, and 11 bases lay between the germline ends. The CDR3 consists of 13 residues. Germline CDR1 is SEHNR and CDR2 is FQNEAQ (reference sequence). The CDR3 DNA reads as TGTGCCAGCAGCTCCGCGGCGTGGACTGAAGCTTTCTTT. Its protein product is CASSSAAWTEAFF.

The chain couples TRBV18 to TRBJ2-7; 7 bases match TRBD2. Germline CDR1 reads KGHSH; CDR2 reads LQKENI. V dropped 2 bases and J dropped 3; count of bases not matched to a gene: 10. The CDR3 contains 16 residues. This chain's CDR3 is CASSPAYGGTGYEQYF. Here the CDR3 DNA reads TGTGCCAGCTCACCAGCGTACGGGGGGACGGGCTACGAGCAGTACTTC.

This clone occurred once. The chain employs TRBV5-1 and TRBJ2-1, with 9 bases matching TRBD2. The CDR3 loop spans 14 amino acids. J gave up 7 bases and V 7 bases, and 9 bases lay outside the gene matches. CDR1 and CDR2 from the germline V gene are SGHRS and YFSETQ. Here the CDR3 reads CASAIAGVFNEQFF. The CDR3 nucleotides read TGCGCCAGCGCGATAGCGGGAGTTTTTAATGAGCAGTTCTTC.

This clone was found once. The chain couples TRBV7-2 to TRBJ2-3; D is possibly TRBD2 (7 bases). Germline assignment: CDR1 SGHTA and CDR2 FQGNSA. The CDR3 has 14 amino acids. V lost 1 base and J 6 bases, leaving 11 bases between the germline ends. CDR3 amino acids: CASSLDGGPDTQYF. In DNA, the CDR3 is TGTGCCAGCAGCTTAGACGGGGGGCCCGATACGCAGTATTTT.